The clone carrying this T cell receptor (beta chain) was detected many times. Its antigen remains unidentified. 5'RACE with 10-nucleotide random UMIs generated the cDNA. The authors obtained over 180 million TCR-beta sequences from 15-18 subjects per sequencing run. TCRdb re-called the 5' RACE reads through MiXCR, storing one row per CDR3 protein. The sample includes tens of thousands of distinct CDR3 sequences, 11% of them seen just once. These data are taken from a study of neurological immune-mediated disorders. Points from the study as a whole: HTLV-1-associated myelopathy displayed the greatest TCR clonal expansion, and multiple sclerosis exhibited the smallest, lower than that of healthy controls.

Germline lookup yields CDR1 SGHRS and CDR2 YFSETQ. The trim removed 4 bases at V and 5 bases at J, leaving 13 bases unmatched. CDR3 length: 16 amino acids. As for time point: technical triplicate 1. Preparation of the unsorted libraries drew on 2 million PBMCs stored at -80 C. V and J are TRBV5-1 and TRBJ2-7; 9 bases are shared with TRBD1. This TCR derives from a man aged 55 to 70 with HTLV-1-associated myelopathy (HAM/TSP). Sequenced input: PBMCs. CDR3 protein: CASSLGQGFLMDEQYF. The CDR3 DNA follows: TGCGCCAGCAGCCTCGGACAGGGGTTCTTAATGGACGAGCAGTACTTC.